The T cell receptor beta chain under discussion was sequenced for a study of regulatory T cells in long-lasting Graves disease. The germline V gene encodes CDR1 SGHTA and CDR2 FQGTGA. After removal of 6 bases from V and 3 bases from J, the junction contained 9 bases not matched to a gene. The CDR3 length is 15 residues. Study results and limitations: Thyroid tissue was not studied; only peripheral blood was.

Time point given: newly diagnosed GD, antithyroid drugs for less than 3 months. RNA isolated from PBMCs was used to make the TCR library. The TCR beta library used iRepertoire HTBI primers with Arm-PCR amplification of CDR3. TCRdb re-analysed the multiplex PCR reads in MiXCR, keeping a single row per CDR3 protein. The table includes a few hundred thousand distinct CDR3 sequences, over 20% detected once. This clonotype was observed a single time. What it recognizes is unknown. This clonotype was obtained from a female donor with Graves disease. J is TRBJ2-7 and V is TRBV7-3, with 9 positions matching TRBD1. Material: peripheral blood mononuclear cells (PBMCs), obtained at new diagnosis, from a patient treated with antithyroid drugs. CDR3 sequence: CASSPTGTGNYEQYF. The DNA for the CDR3 is TGTGCCAGCAGTCCAACCGGGACAGGGAACTACGAGCAGTACTTC. The entire variable domain, with the rest obtained from reference TRBV7-3 and TRBJ2-7, is as follows: GAGVSQTPSNKVTEKGKYVELRCDPISGHTALYWYRQSLGQGPEFLIYFQGTGAADDSGLPNDRFFAVRPEGSVSTLKIQRTERGDSAVYLCASSPTGTGNYEQYFGPGTRLTVT.